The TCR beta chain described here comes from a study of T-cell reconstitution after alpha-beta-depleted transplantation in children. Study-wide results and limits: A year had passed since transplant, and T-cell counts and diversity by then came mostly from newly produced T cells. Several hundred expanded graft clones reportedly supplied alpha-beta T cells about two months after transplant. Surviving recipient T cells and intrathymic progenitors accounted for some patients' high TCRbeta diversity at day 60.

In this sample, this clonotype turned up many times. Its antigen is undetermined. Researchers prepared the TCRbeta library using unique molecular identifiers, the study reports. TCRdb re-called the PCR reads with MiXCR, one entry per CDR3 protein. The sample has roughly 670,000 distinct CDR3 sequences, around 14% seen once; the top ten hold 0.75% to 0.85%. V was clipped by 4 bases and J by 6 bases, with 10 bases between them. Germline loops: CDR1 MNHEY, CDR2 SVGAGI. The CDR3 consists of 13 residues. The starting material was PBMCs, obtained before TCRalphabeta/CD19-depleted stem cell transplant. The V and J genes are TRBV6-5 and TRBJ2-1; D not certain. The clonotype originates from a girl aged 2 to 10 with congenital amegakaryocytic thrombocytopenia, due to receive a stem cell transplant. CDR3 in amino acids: CASSSGLRNEQFF. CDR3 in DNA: TGTGCCAGCAGTTCGGGCCTTCGCAATGAGCAGTTCTTC.